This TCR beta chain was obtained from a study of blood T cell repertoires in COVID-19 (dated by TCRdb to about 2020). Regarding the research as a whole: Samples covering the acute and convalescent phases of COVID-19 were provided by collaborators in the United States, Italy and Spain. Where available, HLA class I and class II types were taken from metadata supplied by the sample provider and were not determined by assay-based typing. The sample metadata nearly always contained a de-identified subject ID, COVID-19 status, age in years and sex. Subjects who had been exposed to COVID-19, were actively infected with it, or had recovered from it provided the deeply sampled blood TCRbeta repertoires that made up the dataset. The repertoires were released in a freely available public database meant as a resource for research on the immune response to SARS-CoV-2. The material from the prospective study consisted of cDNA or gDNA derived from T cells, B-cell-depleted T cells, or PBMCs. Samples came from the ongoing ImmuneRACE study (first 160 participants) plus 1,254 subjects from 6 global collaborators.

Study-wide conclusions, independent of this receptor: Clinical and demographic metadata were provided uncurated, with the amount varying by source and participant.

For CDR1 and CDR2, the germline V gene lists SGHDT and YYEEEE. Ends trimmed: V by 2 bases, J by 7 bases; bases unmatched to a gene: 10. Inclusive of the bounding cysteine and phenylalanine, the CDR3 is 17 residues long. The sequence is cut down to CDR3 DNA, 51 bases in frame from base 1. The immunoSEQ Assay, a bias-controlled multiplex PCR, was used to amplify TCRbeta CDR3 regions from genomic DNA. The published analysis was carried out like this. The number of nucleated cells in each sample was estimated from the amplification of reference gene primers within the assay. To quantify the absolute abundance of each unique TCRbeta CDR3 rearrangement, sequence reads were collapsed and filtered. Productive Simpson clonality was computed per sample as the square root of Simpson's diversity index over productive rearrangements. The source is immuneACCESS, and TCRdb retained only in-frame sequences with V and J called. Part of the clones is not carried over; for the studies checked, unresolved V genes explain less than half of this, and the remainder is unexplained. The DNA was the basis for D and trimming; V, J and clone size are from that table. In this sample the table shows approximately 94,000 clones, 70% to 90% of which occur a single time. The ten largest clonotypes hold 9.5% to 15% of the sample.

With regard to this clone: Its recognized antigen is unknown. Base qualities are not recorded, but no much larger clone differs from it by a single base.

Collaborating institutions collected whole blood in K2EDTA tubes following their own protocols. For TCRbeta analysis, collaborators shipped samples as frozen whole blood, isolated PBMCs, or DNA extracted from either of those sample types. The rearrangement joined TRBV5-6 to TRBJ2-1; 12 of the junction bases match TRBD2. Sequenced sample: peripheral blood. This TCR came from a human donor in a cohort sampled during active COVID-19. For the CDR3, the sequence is CASSLRTSGMRVNEQFF. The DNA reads TGTGCCAGCAGCTTACGGACTAGCGGGATGAGAGTGAATGAGCAGTTCTTC.